This entry features one TCR beta chain sequence. The sample belongs to a study of blood T cell repertoires in COVID-19. V was pared by 3 bases and J by 8 bases, with 0 bases of the junction left unmatched. Germline-derived CDR1 and CDR2 are KGHSH and LQKENI. The length of the CDR3 is 12 residues. TCRdb keeps only in-frame clones here, not all; method: immunoSEQ multiplex PCR. The sample includes a few hundred thousand clones, 85% of them seen just once. The chain combines TRBV18 with TRBJ1-1, with 10 bases aligning to TRBD1. The sequenced material came from peripheral blood. This clonotype was obtained from a woman younger than 30 with acute or convalescent COVID-19. The CDR3 loop reads CASSPGQGEAFF. DNA for the CDR3: TGTGCCAGCTCACCGGGACAGGGGGAAGCTTTCTTT.